The TCR beta chain described here comes from a study of blood T cells in healthy people across ages. Study context: Per two T cells, template switching captured roughly one barcoded beta molecule.

A J-beta primer mix and a sample-barcoded 5' primer were used in a second PCR of about 7 to 11 cycles. The yield of each sample was at least 2.5 million CDR3-containing paired-end reads. TCRdb passed the 5' RACE reads through MiXCR, listing each CDR3 protein once. The profile shows about 590,000 distinct CDR3 sequences, about 30% of them singletons. With respect to this clonotype: The antigen is not known.

The CDR3 runs to 15 residues. Between the trimmed V and J ends, which lost 0 bases and 0 bases, there was a span of 11 bases. Per germline, CDR1 DFQATT and CDR2 SNEGSKA (reference sequence). Findings and limits, study-wide: Aged donors had fewer naive CD4+ cells and lower diversity than long-lived donors.

The origin of this receptor is a woman aged 80 or over in good health. This chain joins TRBV20-1 and TRBJ1-1; maybe TRBD1 (6 bases). Sequencing used blood. CDR3 coding DNA: TGCAGTGCTAGAGATTCGGCAGGGGTGAACACTGAAGCTTTCTTT. Its translation: CSARDSAGVNTEAFF.